The clone carrying this TCR beta chain came up once. The data were taken from a study of blood T cell repertoires in COVID-19. Study in general: Some COVID-19 samples were acute and others convalescent; all came from the United States, Italy and Spain. T cells, B-cell-depleted T cells, or PBMCs supplied cDNA or gDNA.

The CDR3 runs to 17 residues. Germline lookup yields CDR1 LNHDA and CDR2 SQIVND (reference sequence). Trimming removed 1 base at V and 1 base at J, with 14 bases between. Original analysis: Quantification of nucleated cells was approximated via reference gene primer amplification. Here immunoSEQ multiplex PCR was the method, and the copy in TCRdb shows in-frame clones only, minus some. Clonal size and the V and J genes are those of that table, whereas D and trimming came from the DNA. The data show approximately 300,000 clones, 85% to 90% seen once. Sequenced: peripheral blood. The sequence came from a woman in her forties or fifties with active or convalescent COVID-19. The chain couples TRBV19 to TRBJ1-3; D gene uncertain. The CDR3 loop is CASSIAGGRTSGNTIYF. CDR3 sequence (DNA): TGTGCCAGTAGTATAGCCGGAGGACGGACTTCTGGAAACACCATATATTTT.